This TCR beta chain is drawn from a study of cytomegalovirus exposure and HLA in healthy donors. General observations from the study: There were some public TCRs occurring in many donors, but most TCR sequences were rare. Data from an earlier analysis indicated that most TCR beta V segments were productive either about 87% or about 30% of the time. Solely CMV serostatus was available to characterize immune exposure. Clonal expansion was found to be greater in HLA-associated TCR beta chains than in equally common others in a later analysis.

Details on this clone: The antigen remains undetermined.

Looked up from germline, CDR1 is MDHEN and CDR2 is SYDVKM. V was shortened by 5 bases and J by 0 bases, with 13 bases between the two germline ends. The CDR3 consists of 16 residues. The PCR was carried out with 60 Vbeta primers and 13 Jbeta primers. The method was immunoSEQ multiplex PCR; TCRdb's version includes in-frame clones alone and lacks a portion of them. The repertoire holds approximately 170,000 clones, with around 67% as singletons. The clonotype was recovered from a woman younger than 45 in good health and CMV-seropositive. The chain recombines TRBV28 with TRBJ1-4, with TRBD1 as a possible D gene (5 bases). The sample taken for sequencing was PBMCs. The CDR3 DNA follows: TGTGCCAGCAGTCCATCCTCGGGGGCAACTAATGAAAAACTGTTTTTT. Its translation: CASSPSSGATNEKLFF.